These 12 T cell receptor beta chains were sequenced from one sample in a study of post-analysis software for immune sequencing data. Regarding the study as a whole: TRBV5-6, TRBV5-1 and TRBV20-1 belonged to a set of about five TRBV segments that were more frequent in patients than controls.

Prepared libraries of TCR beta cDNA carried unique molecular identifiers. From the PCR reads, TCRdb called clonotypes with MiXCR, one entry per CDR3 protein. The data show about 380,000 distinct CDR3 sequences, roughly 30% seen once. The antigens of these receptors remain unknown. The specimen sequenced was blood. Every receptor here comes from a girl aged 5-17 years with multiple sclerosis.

The CDR3 nucleotides are TGTGCCAGCAAGGGAAACGAAAAACTGTTTTTT. It is translated as CASKGNEKLFF. The J gene is TRBJ1-4, the V gene TRBV6-2 or TRBV6-3; D not resolved. V was trimmed by 7 bases and J by 8 bases, leaving 8 bases between them. The CDR3 runs 11 residues. Germline V gene lookup returns CDR1 MNHEY and CDR2 SVGEGT.

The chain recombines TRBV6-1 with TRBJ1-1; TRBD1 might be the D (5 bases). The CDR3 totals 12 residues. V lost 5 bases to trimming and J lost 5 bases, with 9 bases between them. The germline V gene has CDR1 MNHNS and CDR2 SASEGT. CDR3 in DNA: TGTGCCAGCAGTCCAGGGTGGACTGAAGCTTTCTTT. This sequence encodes CASSPGWTEAFF.

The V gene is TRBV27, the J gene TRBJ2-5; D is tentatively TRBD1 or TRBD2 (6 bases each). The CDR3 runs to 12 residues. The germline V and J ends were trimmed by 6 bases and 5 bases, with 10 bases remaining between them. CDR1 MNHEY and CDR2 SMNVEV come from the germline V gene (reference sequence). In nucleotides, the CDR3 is TGTGCCAGCAGGGGGGGCCGTGAGACCCAGTACTTC. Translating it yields CASRGGRETQYF.

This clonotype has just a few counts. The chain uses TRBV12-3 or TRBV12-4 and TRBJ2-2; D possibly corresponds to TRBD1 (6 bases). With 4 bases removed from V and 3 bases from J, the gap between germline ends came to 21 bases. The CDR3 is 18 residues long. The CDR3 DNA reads TGTGCCAGCAGTTCCCCGAGGGGGTCAGGGGTCGACACCGGGGAGCTGTTTTTT. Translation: CASSSPRGSGVDTGELFF.

DNA of the CDR3: TGCAGTGCTAGTTCCAGGGTCAATGAAAAACTGTTTTTT. Protein: CSASSRVNEKLFF. The rearrangement joins TRBV20-1 to TRBJ1-4; weak D call: TRBD1 (5 bases). The V gene's germline CDR1 is DFQATT and CDR2 SNEGSKA (reference sequence). The CDR3 is 13 amino acids. V was shortened by 3 bases and J by 5 bases, with 10 bases between the two germline ends.

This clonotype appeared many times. CDR3 sequence: CATGRGHRSAEQFF. The CDR3 nucleotides read TGTGCCACCGGTAGAGGACACCGTTCGGCTGAGCAGTTCTTC. The chain has TRBV24-1 and TRBJ2-1; D is perhaps TRBD1 (5 bases). The CDR3 runs 14 residues. V was pared by 9 bases and J by 9 bases, with 20 bases between. Germline-derived CDR1 and CDR2 are KGHDR and SFDVKD.

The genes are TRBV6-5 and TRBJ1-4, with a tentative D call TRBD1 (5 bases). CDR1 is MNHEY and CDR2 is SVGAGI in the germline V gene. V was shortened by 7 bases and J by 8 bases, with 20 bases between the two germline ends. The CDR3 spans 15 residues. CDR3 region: CASNPRGPGDEKLFF. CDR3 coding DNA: TGTGCCAGCAATCCCCGAGGCCCCGGGGACGAAAAACTGTTTTTT.

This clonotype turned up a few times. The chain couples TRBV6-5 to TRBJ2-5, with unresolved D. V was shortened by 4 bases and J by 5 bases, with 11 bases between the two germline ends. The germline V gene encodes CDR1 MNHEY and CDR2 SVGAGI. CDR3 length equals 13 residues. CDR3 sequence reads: CASSSGPRETQYF. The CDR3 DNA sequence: TGTGCCAGCAGTTCCGGGCCCCGGGAGACCCAGTACTTC.

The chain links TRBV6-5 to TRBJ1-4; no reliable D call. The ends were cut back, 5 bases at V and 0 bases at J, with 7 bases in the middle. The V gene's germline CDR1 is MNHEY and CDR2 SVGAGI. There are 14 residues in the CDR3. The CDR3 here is CASSPFATNEKLFF. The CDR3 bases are TGTGCCAGCAGTCCCTTCGCAACTAATGAAAAACTGTTTTTT.

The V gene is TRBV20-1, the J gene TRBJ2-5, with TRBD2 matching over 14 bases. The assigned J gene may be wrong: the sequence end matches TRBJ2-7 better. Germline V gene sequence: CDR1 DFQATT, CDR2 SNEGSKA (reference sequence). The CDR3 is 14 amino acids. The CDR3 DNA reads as TGCAGTGCTAGACAGGGACTAGCGGGGGCCGAGCAGTACTTC. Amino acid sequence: CSARQGLAGAEQYF.

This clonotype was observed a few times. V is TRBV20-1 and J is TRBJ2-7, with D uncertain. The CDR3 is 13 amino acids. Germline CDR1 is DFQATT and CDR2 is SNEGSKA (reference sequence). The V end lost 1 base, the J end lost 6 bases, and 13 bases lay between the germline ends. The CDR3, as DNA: TGCAGTGCTAGAGGGAGTGGCCTTAGCGAGCAGTACTTC. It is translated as CSARGSGLSEQYF.

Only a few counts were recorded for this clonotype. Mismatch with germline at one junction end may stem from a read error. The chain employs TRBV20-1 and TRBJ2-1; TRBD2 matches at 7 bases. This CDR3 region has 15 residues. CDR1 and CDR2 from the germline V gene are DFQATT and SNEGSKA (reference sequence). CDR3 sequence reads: CSASLRGLHLSEQFF. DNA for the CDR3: TGCAGTGCTAGCCTCCGGGGACTACACCTTTCTGAGCAGTTTTTC.